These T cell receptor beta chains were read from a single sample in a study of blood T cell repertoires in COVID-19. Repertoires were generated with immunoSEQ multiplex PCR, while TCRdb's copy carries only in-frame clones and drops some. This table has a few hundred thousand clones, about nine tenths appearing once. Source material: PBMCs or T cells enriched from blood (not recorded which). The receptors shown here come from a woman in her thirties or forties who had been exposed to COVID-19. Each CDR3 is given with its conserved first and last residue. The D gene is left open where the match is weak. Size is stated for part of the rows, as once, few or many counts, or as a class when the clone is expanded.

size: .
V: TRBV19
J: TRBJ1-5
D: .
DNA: TGTGCCAGTAGTATGGTTGGAGTCGGGAATCAGCCCCAGCATTTT
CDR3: CASSMVGVGNQPQHF

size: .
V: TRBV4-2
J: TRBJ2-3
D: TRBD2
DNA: TGTGCCAGCAGCCAAGATCTTTTTGCTAGCGGGGGGACTACAGATACGCAGTATTTT
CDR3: CASSQDLFASGGTTDTQYF

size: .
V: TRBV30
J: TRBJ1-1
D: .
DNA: TGTGCCTGGAGCCGACAGTCGCCGAACACTGAAGCTTTCTTT
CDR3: CAWSRQSPNTEAFF

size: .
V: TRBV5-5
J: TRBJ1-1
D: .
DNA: TGTGCCAGCAGCCAACAGGGAGTGAACACTGAAGCTTTCTTT
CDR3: CASSQQGVNTEAFF

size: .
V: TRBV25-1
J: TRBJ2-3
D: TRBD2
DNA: TGTGCCAGCAACCTAGCGGGAGGGCCAACAGATACGCAGTATTTT
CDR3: CASNLAGGPTDTQYF

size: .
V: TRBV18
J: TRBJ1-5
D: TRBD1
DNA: TGTGCCAGCTCCGAGTCACAGGGGGCTCTAAATCAGCCCCAGCATTTT
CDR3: CASSESQGALNQPQHF

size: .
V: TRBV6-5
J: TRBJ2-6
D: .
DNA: TGTGCCAGCAGTTACCCCGACAGCTCTGGGGCCAACGTCCTGACTTTC
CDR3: CASSYPDSSGANVLTF

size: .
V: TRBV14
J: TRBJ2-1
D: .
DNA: TGTGCCAGCAGCCCGACAGCGAGCTCCTACAATGAGCAGTTCTTC
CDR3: CASSPTASSYNEQFF

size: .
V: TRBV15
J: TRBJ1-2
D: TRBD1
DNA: TGTGCCACCAGCGGGACAGGGGGTTATGTGGATGGTGGCTACACCTTC
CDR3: CATSGTGGYVDGGYTF

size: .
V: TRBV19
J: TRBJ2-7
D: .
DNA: TGTGCCAGTAGTCCCAGGGTTTGGGACTACGAGCAGTACTTC
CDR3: CASSPRVWDYEQYF

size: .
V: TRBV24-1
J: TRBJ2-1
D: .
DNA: TGTGCCACCAGTGATATCGGGGAGGACAATGAGCAGTTCTTC
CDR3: CATSDIGEDNEQFF

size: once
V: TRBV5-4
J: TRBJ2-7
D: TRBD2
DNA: TGTGCCAGCAGACTAGCGGGAGCGGGCGAGCAGTACTTC
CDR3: CASRLAGAGEQYF

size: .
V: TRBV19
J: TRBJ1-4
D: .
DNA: TGTGCCAGTAGAAGAAACGGAGGGGATGAAAAACTGTTTTTT
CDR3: CASRRNGGDEKLFF

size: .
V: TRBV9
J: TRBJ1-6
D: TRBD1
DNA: TGTGCCAGCAGCGCGCGGACAGGGGAAGGGTCACCCCTCCACTTT
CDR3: CASSARTGEGSPLHF

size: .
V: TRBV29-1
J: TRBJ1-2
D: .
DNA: TGCAGCGTTGAGGAAATTTCAGGTGGCTACACCTTC
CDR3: CSVEEISGGYTF

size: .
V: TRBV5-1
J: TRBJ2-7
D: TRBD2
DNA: TGCGCCAGCAGACTGGGACTAGACTTTTTAAGCTCCTACGAGCAGTACTTC
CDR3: CASRLGLDFLSSYEQYF

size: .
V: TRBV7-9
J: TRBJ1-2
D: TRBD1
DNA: TGTGCCAGCAGCTTAGTCTCCTCAGGGGGCCATGGCTACACCTTC
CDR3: CASSLVSSGGHGYTF

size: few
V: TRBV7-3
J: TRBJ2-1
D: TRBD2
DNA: TGTGCCAGCAGCTTAAGGGCGGGAGGGACCATTCATGAGCAGTTCTTC
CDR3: CASSLRAGGTIHEQFF

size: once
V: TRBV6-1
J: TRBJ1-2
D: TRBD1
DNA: TGTGCCAGCAGTGACGACAGGGCGGGGTATGGCTACACCTTC
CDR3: CASSDDRAGYGYTF

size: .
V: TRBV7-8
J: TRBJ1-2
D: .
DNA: TGTGCCAGCAGCTTAGCGCAGGGCTCCTATGGCTACACCTTC
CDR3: CASSLAQGSYGYTF

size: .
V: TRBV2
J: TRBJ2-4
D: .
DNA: TGTGCCAGCAGTCCCCCGGGGGTAGGCAAAAACATTCAGTACTTC
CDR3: CASSPPGVGKNIQYF

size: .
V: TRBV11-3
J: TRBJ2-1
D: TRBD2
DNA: TGTGCCAGCAGCCCGGGACTAGCGGGAGTTGGTGAGCAGTTCTTC
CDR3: CASSPGLAGVGEQFF

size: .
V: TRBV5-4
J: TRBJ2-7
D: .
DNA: TGTGCCAGCAGCTTGAGTCAGGAAACCTACGAGCAGTACTTC
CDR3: CASSLSQETYEQYF

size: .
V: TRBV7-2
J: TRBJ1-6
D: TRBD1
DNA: TGTGCCAGCAGGAGCCTTCAGAACAGGGGGCCTAATTCACCCCTCCACTTT
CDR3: CASRSLQNRGPNSPLHF

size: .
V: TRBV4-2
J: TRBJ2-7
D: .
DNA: TGTGCCAGCAGCCAAGATCTAGGGGACGAGCAGTACTTC
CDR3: CASSQDLGDEQYF

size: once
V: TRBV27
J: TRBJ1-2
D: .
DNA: TGTGCCAGCAGCCTCCGGGGGGGAGAAGGCTATGGCTACACCTTC
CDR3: CASSLRGGEGYGYTF

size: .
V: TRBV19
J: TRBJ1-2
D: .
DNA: TGTGCCAGTAGTACGTCGCTCCGGGGGTACTATGGCTACACCTTC
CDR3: CASSTSLRGYYGYTF

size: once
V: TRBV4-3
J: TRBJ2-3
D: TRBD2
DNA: TGCGCCAGCAGCCAAGATCGAGGCCTAGCGGGGATCACGCAGTATTTT
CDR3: CASSQDRGLAGITQYF

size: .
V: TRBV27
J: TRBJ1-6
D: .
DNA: TGTGCCAGCAGTTGGAACAATCCGTTCGGGGAGAATAATTCACCCCTCCACTTT
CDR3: CASSWNNPFGENNSPLHF